This is a list of T cell receptor beta chains from one sample in a study of tumor and adjacent non-tumor tissue in lung cancer. Each CDR3 protein is one row after TCRdb ran MiXCR on the multiplex PCR reads. The sample carries over 110,000 distinct CDR3 sequences, approximately 72% recorded once. The sequenced sample consisted of lung tumor tissue. The source of these receptors is a man aged 55 to 70 with small cell lung cancer. CDR3s include the opening cysteine and the closing phenylalanine or tryptophan. Fields, in order: J gene, D gene, CDR3 length, clone size, V gene, CDR3 protein, CDR3 DNA. The D gene is left open where the match is weak. The size entry is marked missing in some rows and otherwise reads once, few, many or a size class.

TRBJ1-3 . 14 many TRBV11-2 CASSTSRPGNTIYF TGTGCCAGCAGCACAAGCAGGCCTGGAAACACCATATATTTT
TRBJ2-7 TRBD1 15 . TRBV20-1 CSASPGGAWRGEQYF TGCAGTGCTTCTCCAGGGGGCGCCTGGAGAGGCGAGCAGTACTTC
TRBJ2-1 . 15 . TRBV11-1 CASSFWGVEYDEQFF TGTGCCAGCAGCTTTTGGGGAGTGGAATACGATGAGCAGTTCTTC
TRBJ2-3 TRBD2 14 . TRBV12-3/TRBV12-4 CASSSGTSGGTQYF TGTGCCAGCAGTTCCGGGACTAGCGGAGGTACGCAGTATTTT
TRBJ1-1 . 15 . TRBV11-2 CTSSLGFGDQTEAFF TGTACCAGCAGCTTAGGGTTTGGGGACCAAACTGAAGCTTTCTTT
TRBJ2-3 TRBD1 17 many TRBV5-6 CASSAGDRGRVTDTQYF TGTGCCAGCAGCGCAGGGGACAGGGGGCGGGTCACAGATACGCAGTATTTT
TRBJ2-5 . 12 . TRBV20-1 CSAEGGGETHYF TGCAGTGCCGAAGGAGGGGGAGAGACCCACTACTTC
TRBJ1-6 TRBD1 14 . TRBV7-8 CASSPRTGSDILHF TGTGCCAGCAGCCCTCGGACAGGATCCGACATTCTCCACTTT
TRBJ2-5 . 13 once TRBV6-1 CASSVDPGETQYF TGTGCCAGCAGTGTCGACCCGGGTGAGACCCAGTACTTC
TRBJ2-1 TRBD1 16 many TRBV11-1 CASSLGYGTVYNEQFF TGTGCCAGCAGCTTAGGTTATGGGACAGTCTACAATGAGCAGTTCTTC
TRBJ1-5 . 15 medium-sized TRBV6-6 CASNLLPGGNQPQHF TGTGCCAGCAACCTACTTCCCGGGGGCAATCAGCCCCAGCATTTT
TRBJ2-1 . 15 . TRBV11-2 CASSLTRGTYNEEFF TGTGCCAGCAGCTTGACTAGAGGGACATACAATGAGGAGTTCTTC
TRBJ2-1 TRBD1 13 . TRBV7-8 CATNSQGAGEQFF TGTGCCACCAACTCGCAGGGGGCTGGTGAGCAGTTCTTC
TRBJ1-5 TRBD1 15 . TRBV6-6 CASSYRGGANQPQHF TGTGCCAGCAGCTACAGGGGCGGTGCCAATCAGCCCCAGCATTTT
TRBJ2-3 . 12 . TRBV11-2 CASSLTADAKYF TGTGCCAGCAGCTTAACAGCCGATGCTAAGTATTTT
TRBJ1-2 . 14 few TRBV18 CASSPGAYGYGYTF TGTGCCAGCTCACCAGGCGCCTACGGCTATGGCTACACCTTC
TRBJ2-1 TRBD2 15 many TRBV11-2 CASSLGTSGSNEQFF TGTGCCAGCAGCTTAGGGACTAGCGGGAGCAATGAGCAGTTCTTC
TRBJ1-1 . 14 . TRBV28 CASSPSLGDIEAFF TGTGCCAGCAGTCCGTCCCTCGGGGACATTGAAGCTTTCTTT
TRBJ2-2 TRBD2 15 few TRBV6-5 CASSYKAGLTGELFF TGTGCCAGCAGTTACAAAGCGGGACTCACCGGGGAGCTGTTTTTT
TRBJ2-1 TRBD2 15 . TRBV6-5 CACSYSSGSGAEQFF TGTGCCTGCAGTTACTCGAGCGGGAGCGGTGCTGAGCAGTTCTTC
TRBJ2-3 . 12 few TRBV12-3/TRBV12-4 CASSAPGGTQYF TGTGCCAGCAGTGCCCCCGGGGGTACGCAGTATTTT
TRBJ2-1 TRBD1 17 once TRBV20-1 CNARSTGGILSYNEQFF TGCAATGCTAGATCAACAGGGGGAATCCTCTCCTACAATGAGCAGTTCTTC